These 18 T cell receptor beta chains were sequenced from one sample in a study of T cell responses to AZD1222 COVID-19 vaccine. Measured with immunoSEQ multiplex PCR; TCRdb has only the in-frame clones, and not every one. The sample shows some 200,000 clones, about nine tenths of them seen only once. The sample consisted of peripheral blood, taken on day 0 of AZD1222 vaccination. The receptors here all came from an adult in good health.

The chain combines TRBV3-1 (or the pseudogene TRBV3-2) with TRBJ2-3, with TRBD1 as a possible D gene (5 bases). Germline loops: CDR1 LGHDT, CDR2 YNNKEL (reference sequence). There are 15 residues in the CDR3. Trimming removed 0 bases at V and 0 bases at J, with 7 bases between. Written as DNA, the CDR3 is TGTGCCAGCAGCCAAGAAGCAGGGAGCACAGATACGCAGTATTTT. This gives the protein CASSQEAGSTDTQYF.

The chain carries TRBV7-3 and TRBJ2-5; tentatively, D is TRBD1 or TRBD2 (6 bases each). Per the germline V gene, CDR1 is SGHTA and CDR2 is FQGTGA. Between the trimmed V and J ends, which lost 6 bases and 5 bases, there was a span of 19 bases. The CDR3 totals 15 residues. CDR3 residues: CASSRTPEGGETQYF. CDR3 in DNA: TGTGCCAGCAGTAGGACCCCTGAAGGGGGGGAGACCCAGTACTTC. Full variable domain (rest looked up from reference TRBV7-3 and TRBJ2-5): GAGVSQTPSNKVTEKGKYVELRCDPISGHTALYWYRQSLGQGPEFLIYFQGTGAADDSGLPNDRFFAVRPEGSVSTLKIQRTERGDSAVYLCASSRTPEGGETQYFGPGTRLLVL.

The chain carries TRBV9 and TRBJ1-2; D is ambiguous. The CDR3 contains 13 residues. Germline CDR1 is SGDLS and CDR2 is YYNGEE. V was pared by 6 bases and J by 3 bases, with 12 bases between. The CDR3 is CASTLAADYGYTF. The CDR3 DNA sequence: TGTGCCAGCACCCTCGCCGCGGACTATGGCTACACCTTC. The variable domain in full, with the rest retrieved from reference TRBV9 and TRBJ1-2, is DSGVTQTPKHLITATGQRVTLRCSPRSGDLSVYWYQQSLDQGLQFLIQYYNGEERAKGNILERFSAQQFPDLHSELNLSSLELGDSALYFCASTLAADYGYTFGSGTRLTVV.

The V and J genes are TRBV19 and TRBJ2-2; D unresolved. The V end was cut by 9 bases, the J end by 5 bases, with 13 bases between. This CDR3 is built from 13 residues. Germline lookup yields CDR1 LNHDA and CDR2 SQIVND (reference sequence). CDR3 in amino acids: CASRGFLTGELFF. The CDR3 DNA sequence: TGTGCCAGCCGCGGCTTCTTAACCGGGGAGCTGTTTTTT.

V usage is TRBV7-3 and J usage is TRBJ2-7, with 7 bases aligning to TRBD1. Looked up from germline, CDR1 is SGHTA and CDR2 is FQGTGA. J was trimmed by 7 bases and V by 3 bases; bases with no gene match: 6. CDR3 length equals 13 residues. The CDR3 DNA sequence: TGTGCCAGCAGCTTCCGACAGGGTCGAGAGCAGTACTTC. Residues: CASSFRQGREQYF.

This clone is a singleton in its sample. The chain uses TRBV2 and TRBJ2-1, with a tentative D call TRBD2 (6 bases). V was trimmed by 6 bases and J by 0 bases, leaving 18 bases between them. This CDR3 has 17 residues. The V gene's germline CDR1 is SNHLY and CDR2 FYNNEI. The CDR3 loop is CASRAIAALSSYNEQFF. The CDR3 DNA follows: TGTGCCAGCAGGGCTATAGCGGCTTTGAGCTCCTACAATGAGCAGTTCTTC.

This chain joins TRBV7-2 and TRBJ1-1; D is perhaps TRBD1 (6 bases). There are 13 residues in the CDR3. V was cut by 0 bases and J by 6 bases, with 8 bases left in between. CDR1 and CDR2 from the germline V gene are SGHTA and FQGNSA. The CDR3 protein is CASSLAGGPEAFF. The CDR3 nucleotides are TGTGCCAGCAGCTTAGCGGGGGGCCCTGAAGCTTTCTTT.

The chain employs TRBV18 and TRBJ1-5; D not resolved. The CDR3 has 12 residues. V lost 5 bases and J lost 3, with 5 bases in between. Germline CDR1 and CDR2: KGHSH and LQKENI. CDR3 in amino acids: CASSSTNQPQHF. The DNA for the CDR3 is TGTGCCAGCTCATCGACCAATCAGCCCCAGCATTTT.

The gene calls are TRBV7-8 and TRBJ2-3; no clear D gene. CDR1 SGHVS and CDR2 FQNEAQ come from the germline V gene. CDR3 length: 13 amino acids. V was cut by 4 bases and J by 2 bases, with 7 bases left in between. The CDR3 coding sequence is TGTGCCAGCAGCTCCGTATACACAGATACGCAGTATTTT. It is translated as CASSSVYTDTQYF.

This chain connects TRBV9 to TRBJ1-4; 10 bases agree with TRBD1. Germline trimming cut 3 bases from V and 8 bases from J; bases unmatched to any gene: 4. There are 14 residues in the CDR3. Germline assignment: CDR1 SGDLS and CDR2 YYNGEE. The CDR3 DNA sequence: TGTGCCAGCAGCGCTGACAGGGGGCGCGAAAAACTGTTTTTT. It translates to CASSADRGREKLFF.

The J gene is TRBJ1-6, the V gene TRBV4-1; D is uncertain. V lost 1 base and J lost 10, with 11 bases in between. The CDR3 length is 14 residues. Germline V gene sequence: CDR1 MGHRA, CDR2 YSYEKL. This CDR3 reads CASSQVSIGSPLHF. As DNA, the CDR3 is TGCGCCAGCAGCCAAGTGTCCATTGGGTCACCCCTCCACTTT.

The chain has TRBV5-5 and TRBJ2-2, with 11 bases fitting TRBD1. J gave up 4 bases and V 4 bases, and 9 bases lay outside the gene matches. CDR3 length: 17 residues. Germline loops: CDR1 SGHKS, CDR2 YYEKEE (reference sequence). The CDR3 spells CASSPDGGQGGTGELFF. DNA for the CDR3: TGTGCCAGCAGCCCTGACGGGGGACAGGGGGGCACCGGGGAGCTGTTTTTT.

This chain uses TRBV9 with TRBJ1-1, with a possible D match to TRBD1 (6 bases). The V end lost 0 bases, the J end lost 1 base, and 10 bases lay between the germline ends. This CDR3 spans 15 amino acids. Germline CDR1 and CDR2: SGDLS and YYNGEE. The CDR3 region has the DNA TGTGCCAGCAGCGTAGGAGGGGGTAGGAACACTGAAGCTTTCTTT. Translated: CASSVGGGRNTEAFF.

This rearrangement joins TRBV29-1 to TRBJ1-2, with 12 positions matching TRBD1. The CDR3 runs to 12 residues. The germline V gene has CDR1 SQVTM and CDR2 ANQGSEA. Losses at the gene ends were 7 bases for V and 6 bases for J; bases not matched to a gene: 3. CDR3 bases: TGCAGCGGGGGGACAGGGGGCAATGGCTACACCTTC. Amino acids: CSGGTGGNGYTF.

The chain combines TRBV6-5 with TRBJ2-2; 11 bases align to TRBD2. The germline V gene has CDR1 MNHEY and CDR2 SVGAGI. This CDR3 is built from 15 residues. The junction had 7 bases not matched to a gene; V was cut back by 6 bases and J by 7 bases. The CDR3 DNA is TGTGCCAGCAGCCCGATAGCGGGAGGGCACGGGGAGCTGTTTTTT. Its translation: CASSPIAGGHGELFF.

V usage is TRBV29-1 and J usage is TRBJ2-3, with TRBD2 identical over 14 bases. The germline V gene has CDR1 SQVTM and CDR2 ANQGSEA. This CDR3 is 16 amino acids long. V dropped 6 bases and J dropped 3; count of bases not matched to a gene: 8. In nucleotides, the CDR3 is TGCAGCGTCAGACTAGCGGGGGGGCCGAGAACAGATACGCAGTATTTT. It specifies CSVRLAGGPRTDTQYF.

This rearrangement joins TRBV18 to TRBJ1-5; unclear D gene. Germline V CDR1 and CDR2: KGHSH, LQKENI. The V end was cut by 3 bases, the J end by 2 bases, with 11 bases between. This CDR3 spans 15 amino acids. CDR3 nucleotide sequence: TGTGCCAGCTCACCTTCAACAAACGGCAATCAGCCCCAGCATTTT. It encodes CASSPSTNGNQPQHF.

The chain joins TRBV29-1 to TRBJ2-2, with a tentative D call TRBD1 (6 bases). This CDR3 is built from 13 residues. Trimming cost V 4 bases and J 5 bases, with 11 bases left between them. Germline V gene lookup returns CDR1 SQVTM and CDR2 ANQGSEA. CDR3 loop: CSVGGRGTGELFF. The CDR3 bases are TGCAGCGTTGGGGGCAGGGGAACCGGGGAGCTGTTTTTT.